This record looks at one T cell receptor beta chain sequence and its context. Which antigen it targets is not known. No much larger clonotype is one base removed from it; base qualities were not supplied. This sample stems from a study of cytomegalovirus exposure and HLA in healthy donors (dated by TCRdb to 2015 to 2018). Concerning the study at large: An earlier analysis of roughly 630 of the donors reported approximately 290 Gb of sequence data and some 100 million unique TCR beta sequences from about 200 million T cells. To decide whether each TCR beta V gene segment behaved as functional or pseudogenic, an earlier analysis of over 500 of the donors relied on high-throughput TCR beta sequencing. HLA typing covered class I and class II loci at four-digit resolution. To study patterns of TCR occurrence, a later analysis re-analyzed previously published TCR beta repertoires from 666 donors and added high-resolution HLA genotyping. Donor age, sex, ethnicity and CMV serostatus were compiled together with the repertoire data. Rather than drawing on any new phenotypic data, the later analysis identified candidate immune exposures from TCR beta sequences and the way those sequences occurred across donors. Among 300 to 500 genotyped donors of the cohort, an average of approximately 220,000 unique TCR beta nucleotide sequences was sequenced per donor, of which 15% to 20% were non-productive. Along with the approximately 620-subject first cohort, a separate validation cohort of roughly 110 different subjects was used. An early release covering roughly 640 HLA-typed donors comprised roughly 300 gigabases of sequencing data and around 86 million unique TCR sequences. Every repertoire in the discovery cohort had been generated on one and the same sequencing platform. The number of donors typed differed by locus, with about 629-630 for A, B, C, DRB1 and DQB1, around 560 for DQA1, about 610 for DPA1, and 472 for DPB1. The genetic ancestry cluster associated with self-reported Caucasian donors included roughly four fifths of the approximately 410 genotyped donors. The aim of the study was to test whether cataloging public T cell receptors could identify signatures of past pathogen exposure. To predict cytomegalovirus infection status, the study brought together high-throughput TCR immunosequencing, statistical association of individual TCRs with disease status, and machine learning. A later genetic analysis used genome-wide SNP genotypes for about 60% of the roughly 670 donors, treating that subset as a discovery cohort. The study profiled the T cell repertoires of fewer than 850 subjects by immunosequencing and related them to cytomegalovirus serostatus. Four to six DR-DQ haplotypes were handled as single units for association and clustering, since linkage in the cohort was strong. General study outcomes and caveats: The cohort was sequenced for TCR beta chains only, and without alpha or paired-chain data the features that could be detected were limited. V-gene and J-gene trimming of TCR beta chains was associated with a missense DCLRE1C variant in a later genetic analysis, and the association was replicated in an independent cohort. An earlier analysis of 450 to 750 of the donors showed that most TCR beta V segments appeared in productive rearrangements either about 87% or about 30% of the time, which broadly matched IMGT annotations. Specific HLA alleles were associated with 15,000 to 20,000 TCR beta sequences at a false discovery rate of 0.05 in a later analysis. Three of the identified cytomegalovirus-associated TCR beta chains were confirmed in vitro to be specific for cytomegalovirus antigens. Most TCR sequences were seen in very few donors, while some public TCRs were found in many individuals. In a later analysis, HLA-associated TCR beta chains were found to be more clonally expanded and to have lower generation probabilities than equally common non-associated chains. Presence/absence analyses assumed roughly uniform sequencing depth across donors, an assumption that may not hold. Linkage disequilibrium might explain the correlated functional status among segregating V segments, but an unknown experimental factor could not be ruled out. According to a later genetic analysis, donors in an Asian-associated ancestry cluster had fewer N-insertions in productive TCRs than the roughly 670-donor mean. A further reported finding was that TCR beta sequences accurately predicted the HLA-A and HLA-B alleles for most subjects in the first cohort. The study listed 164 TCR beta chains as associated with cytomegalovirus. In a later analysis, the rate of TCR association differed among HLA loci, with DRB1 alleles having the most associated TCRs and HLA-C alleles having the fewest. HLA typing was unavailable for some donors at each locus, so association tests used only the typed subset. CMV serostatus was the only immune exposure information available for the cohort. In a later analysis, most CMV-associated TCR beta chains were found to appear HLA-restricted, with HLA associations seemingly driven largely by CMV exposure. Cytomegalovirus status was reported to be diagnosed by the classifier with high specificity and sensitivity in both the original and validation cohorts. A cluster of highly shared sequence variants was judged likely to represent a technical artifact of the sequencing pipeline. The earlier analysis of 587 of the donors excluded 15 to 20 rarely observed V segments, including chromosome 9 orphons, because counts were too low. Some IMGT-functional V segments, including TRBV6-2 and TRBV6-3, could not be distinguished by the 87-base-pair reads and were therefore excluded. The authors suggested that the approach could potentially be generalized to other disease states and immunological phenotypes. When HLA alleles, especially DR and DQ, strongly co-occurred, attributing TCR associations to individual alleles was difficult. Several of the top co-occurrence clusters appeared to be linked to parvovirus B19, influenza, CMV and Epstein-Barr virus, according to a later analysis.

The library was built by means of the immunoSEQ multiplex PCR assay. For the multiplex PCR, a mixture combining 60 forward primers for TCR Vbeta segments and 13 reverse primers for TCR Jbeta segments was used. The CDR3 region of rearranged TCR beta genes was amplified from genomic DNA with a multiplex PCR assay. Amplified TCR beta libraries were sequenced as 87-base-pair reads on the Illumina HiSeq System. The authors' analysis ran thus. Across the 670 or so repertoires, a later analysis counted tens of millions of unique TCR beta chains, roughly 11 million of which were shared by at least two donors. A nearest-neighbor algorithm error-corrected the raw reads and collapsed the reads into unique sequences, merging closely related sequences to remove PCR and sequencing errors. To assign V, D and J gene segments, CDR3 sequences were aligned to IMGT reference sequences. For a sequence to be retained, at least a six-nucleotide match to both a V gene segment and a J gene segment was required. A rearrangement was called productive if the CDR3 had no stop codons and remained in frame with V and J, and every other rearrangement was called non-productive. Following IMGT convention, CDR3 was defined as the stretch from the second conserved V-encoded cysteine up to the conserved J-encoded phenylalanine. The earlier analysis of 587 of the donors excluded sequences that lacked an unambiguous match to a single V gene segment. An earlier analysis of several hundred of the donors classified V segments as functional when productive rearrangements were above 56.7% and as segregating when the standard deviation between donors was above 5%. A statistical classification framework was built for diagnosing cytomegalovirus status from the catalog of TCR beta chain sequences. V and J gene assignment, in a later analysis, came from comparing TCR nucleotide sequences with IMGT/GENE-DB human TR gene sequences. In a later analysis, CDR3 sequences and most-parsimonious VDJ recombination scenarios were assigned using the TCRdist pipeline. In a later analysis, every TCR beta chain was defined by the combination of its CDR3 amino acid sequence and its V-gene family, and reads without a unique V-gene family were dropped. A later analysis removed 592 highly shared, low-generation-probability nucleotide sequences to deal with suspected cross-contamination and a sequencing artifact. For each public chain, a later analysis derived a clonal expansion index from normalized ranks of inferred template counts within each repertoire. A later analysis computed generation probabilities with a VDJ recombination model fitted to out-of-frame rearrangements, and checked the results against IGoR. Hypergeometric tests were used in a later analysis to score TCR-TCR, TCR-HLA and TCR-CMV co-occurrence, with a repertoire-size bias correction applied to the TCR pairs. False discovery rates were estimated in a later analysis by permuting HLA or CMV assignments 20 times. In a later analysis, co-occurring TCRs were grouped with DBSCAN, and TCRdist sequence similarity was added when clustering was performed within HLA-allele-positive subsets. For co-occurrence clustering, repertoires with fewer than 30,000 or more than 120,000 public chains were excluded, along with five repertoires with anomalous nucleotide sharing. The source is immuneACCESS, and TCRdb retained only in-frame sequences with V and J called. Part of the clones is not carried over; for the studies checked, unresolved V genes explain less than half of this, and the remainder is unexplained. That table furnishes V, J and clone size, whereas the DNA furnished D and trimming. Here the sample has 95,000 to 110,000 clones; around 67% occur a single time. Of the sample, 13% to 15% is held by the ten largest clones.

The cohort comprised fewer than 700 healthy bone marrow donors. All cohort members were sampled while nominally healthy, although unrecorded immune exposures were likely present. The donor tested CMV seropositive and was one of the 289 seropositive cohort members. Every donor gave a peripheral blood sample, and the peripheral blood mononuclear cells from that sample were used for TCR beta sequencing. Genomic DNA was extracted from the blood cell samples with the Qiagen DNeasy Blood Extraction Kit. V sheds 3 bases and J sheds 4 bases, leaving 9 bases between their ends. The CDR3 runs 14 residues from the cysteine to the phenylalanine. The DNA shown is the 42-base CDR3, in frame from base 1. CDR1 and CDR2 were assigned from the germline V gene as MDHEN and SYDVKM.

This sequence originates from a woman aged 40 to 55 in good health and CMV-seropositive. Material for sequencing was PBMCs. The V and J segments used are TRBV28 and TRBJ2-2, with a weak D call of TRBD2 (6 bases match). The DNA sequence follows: TGTGCCAGCAGTTTCTACGGGGGCACCGGGGAGCTGTTTTTT. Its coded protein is CASSFYGGTGELFF.